The 2 T cell receptor beta chains reported below all come from one sample, sequenced in a study of T cell responses to AZD1222 COVID-19 vaccine. This table comes from immunoSEQ multiplex PCR, and its TCRdb copy is limited to in-frame clones, with some not included. This sample has 75,000 to 85,000 clones, with approximately 87% found just once. This specimen consisted of peripheral blood, obtained 28 days after the second AZD1222 dose. These receptor sequences come from an adult who received the AZD1222 COVID-19 vaccine.

This rearrangement joins TRBV28 to TRBJ1-5; D unresolved. The CDR3 extends over 14 amino acids. The germline V gene has CDR1 MDHEN and CDR2 SYDVKM. V lost 5 bases and J 2 bases, leaving 10 bases between the germline ends. The CDR3 DNA reads TGTGCCAGCAGTATCGGCCAGGGCAATCAGCCCCAGCATTTT. Its protein product is CASSIGQGNQPQHF. Variable domain in full (rest from reference TRBV28 and TRBJ1-5): DVKVTQSSRYLVKRTGEKVFLECVQDMDHENMFWYRQDPGLGLRLIYFSYDVKMKEKGDIPEGYSVSREKKERFSLILESASTNQTSMYLCASSIGQGNQPQHFGDGTRLSIL.

The V gene is TRBV4-1, the J gene TRBJ2-1; 8 bases match TRBD2. The germline CDR1 and CDR2 sequences are MGHRA and YSYEKL. The length of the CDR3 is 17 residues. Trimming cost V 2 bases and J 2 bases; bases outside gene matches: 8. The CDR3 loop is CASSQSPAGGPYNEQFF. Written as DNA, the CDR3 is TGCGCCAGCAGCCAATCCCCCGCGGGGGGCCCCTACAATGAGCAGTTCTTC.